This T cell receptor (beta chain) was found in a study of T-cell memory formation after mild COVID-19 (dated by TCRdb to the early 2020s). As for the study more broadly: Most TCR sequence clusters were specific to one of the two donors. In two donors, T-cell clones that expanded and contracted after mild COVID-19 were followed by sequencing TCRalpha and TCRbeta repertoires longitudinally. Two young, previously healthy adult volunteers made up the cohort, one male and one female. Overall results and qualifications from the work: Some responding clones were detected in pre-infection memory, suggesting pre-existing cross-reactive memory T cells joined the SARS-CoV-2 response. From day 15 to 85, contracting clones showed balanced CD4/CD8 phenotypes, whereas a second wave of clones that expanded from day 15 to 37 leaned towards CD4+. Only a couple of mild cases were covered in the study, and larger cohorts including severe cases with pre-infection samples were considered necessary. SARS-CoV-2 specificity of the second-wave clones peaking on day 37 was not confirmed. Contracting CD4+ clones turned up mainly in the CM and EM memory subsets, whereas EMRA was where CD8+ clones were enriched.

Ficoll-Paque density gradient centrifugation was the method used to isolate PBMCs. CDR1 is given as KGHDR and CDR2 as SFDVKD, both from the germline V gene. V loses 7 bases, J loses 4 bases, and the germline ends lie 10 bases apart. Including cysteine and phenylalanine, the CDR3 has 13 amino acids. The sequence is cut down to CDR3 DNA, 39 bases in frame from base 1. The listed sequencing device is Illumina NovaSeq 6000. Using 5'RACE with constant-segment primers, TCRalpha and TCRbeta cDNA libraries were constructed, with sample barcodes and unique molecular identifiers added in the process. RNA was extracted from every sample with Trizol reagent. Libraries were amplified in two PCR steps, with a second sample barcode and Illumina TruSeq adapters added in the second step. Libraries were sequenced on an Illumina NovaSeq with 2 x 150 bp paired-end reads. On the authors' methods: The reads were demultiplexed and collapsed into UMI-guided consensus sequences using migec v1.2.7. With mixcr v2.1.11, UMI consensuses were aligned to TRA and TRB V and J templates and assembled into clonotypes. Clonotypes were classified as expanded or contracted when called significant by both edgeR and NoisET, with noise models trained on biological replicates. For edgeR calls, a false discovery rate-adjusted p below 0.01 and a log2 fold-change threshold of 1 were applied. As an exploratory analysis of dynamics, max-normalized trajectories of the 1000 most abundant clonotypes were examined by PCA with hierarchical clustering. Separately sequenced CD4+ and CD8+ repertoires were used to assign the CD4 or CD8 phenotype of responding clones. The public reads were run again by TCRdb, first through fastp at Q25 and then through MiXCR, and only productive beta chains were kept. Records with the same CDR3 protein are collapsed into one entry carrying the most frequent genes and DNA. The V and J calls were not made by the authors but by TCRdb's processing. The sample yields around 420,000 distinct CDR3 sequences; 20% to 25% were counted once. The top ten constitute roughly 8.7% of the sample.

With respect to this clonotype: The antigen it binds to is not known. There are no base qualities to consult, and no much larger clone falls within one base.

What was sequenced was PBMCs or a T cell subset sorted from them (not recorded which). The TCR comes from an adult woman who had mild COVID-19 (a few samples of this study predate the infection). The sample titles of this study are shuffled in the database, so cell type and time point are left out; the donor was told from shared clones. In this chain, TRBV24-1 is recombined with TRBJ2-1, with no confidently assigned D gene. The CDR3 has the sequence CATRGALYNEQFF. The DNA reads as follows: TGTGCCACCAGAGGAGCATTATACAATGAGCAGTTCTTC.